This TCR beta chain emerged from a study of regulatory T cells in long-lasting Graves disease. V was cut by 6 bases and J by 5 bases, with 20 bases left in between. Germline V gives CDR1 MNHNS, CDR2 SASEGT. CDR3 length: 16 residues. The time point: newly diagnosed GD, antithyroid drugs for less than 3 months. PBMC-derived RNA was used for the TCR library. Staff took around 9 milliliters of peripheral blood and put it into EDTA tubes. In regard to this clonotype: A much larger clone differs by one base, so this may be a read error.

Both iRepertoire HTBI primers and Arm-PCR of CDR3 regions were used to build the TCR beta libraries. MiXCR, run by TCRdb on the multiplex PCR reads, gives a single entry per CDR3 protein. The repertoire holds about 540,000 distinct CDR3 sequences, with 13% as singletons. These same data were also listed under a study on T cells in Graves' hyperthyroidism and ophthalmopathy. Turning to that study: Patients aged 18 to 65 had newly diagnosed hyperthyroidism of under 2 months' duration.

The genes are TRBV6-1 and TRBJ2-1; D gene ambiguous. Sequencing used peripheral blood mononuclear cells (PBMCs), obtained at new diagnosis, from a patient treated with antithyroid drugs. The TCR originated in a man in his thirties or forties with Graves disease. The CDR3 DNA reads as TGTGCCAGCAGGGATAGGTTAGGTCTATCCCACAATGAGCAGTTCTTC. This translates into CASRDRLGLSHNEQFF.